This is a list of T cell receptor beta chains from one sample in a study of PD-L1 blockade in urothelial cancer. Clones were read by immunoSEQ multiplex PCR, and TCRdb kept only the in-frame ones, dropping some. Here the sample spans roughly 50,000 clones, 70% to 90% being singletons. This specimen was PBMCs, taken around atezolizumab (anti-PD-L1) treatment. The receptors come from a man between 70 and 80 years old with urothelial cancer. Both conserved end residues are part of each CDR3. The D gene is left open where the match is weak. A row's size may be missing; if present it is once, few, many or a size class.

size: once; D: NA; V: TRBV28; J: TRBJ1-4; DNA: TGTGCCAGCAGTAACCCACAGGGACAAACTAATGAAAAACTGTTTTTT; CDR3: CASSNPQGQTNEKLFF
size: NA; D: NA; V: TRBV18; J: TRBJ2-7; DNA: TGTGCCAGCTCACCCGAGGGTTACGAGCAGTACTTC; CDR3: CASSPEGYEQYF
size: NA; D: NA; V: TRBV19; J: TRBJ1-4; DNA: TGTGCCAGTAGTCGTTCACAGGGTTTCAATGAAAAACTGTTTTTT; CDR3: CASSRSQGFNEKLFF
size: NA; D: TRBD2; V: TRBV7-9; J: TRBJ2-7; DNA: TGTGCCAGCAGCCCCATCAGCGGTAGCGGGGCCCGGACGAACGAGCAGTACTTC; CDR3: CASSPISGSGARTNEQYF
size: NA; D: TRBD2; V: TRBV19; J: TRBJ2-2; DNA: TGTGCCAGTAGTATGGGAAGGGATAAGCGGGAGAGAAACGGGGAGCTGTTTTTT; CDR3: CASSMGRDKRERNGELFF
size: few; D: NA; V: TRBV18; J: TRBJ1-1; DNA: TGTGCCAGCCGAACTGGGAACACTGAAGCTTTCTTT; CDR3: CASRTGNTEAFF
size: once; D: TRBD2; V: TRBV7-9; J: TRBJ2-7; DNA: TGTGCCAGACCTAGCGGGAGGGCCTACGAGCAGTACTTC; CDR3: CARPSGRAYEQYF
size: NA; D: NA; V: TRBV5-6; J: TRBJ2-3; DNA: TGTGCCAGCTCGACTGAGGGGGGAGGGACAGATACGCAGTATTTT; CDR3: CASSTEGGGTDTQYF
size: NA; D: TRBD2; V: TRBV13; J: TRBJ2-2; DNA: TGTGCCAGCAGCTTAGGGACTAGCGGCACCGGGGAGCTGTTTTTT; CDR3: CASSLGTSGTGELFF
size: NA; D: TRBD2; V: TRBV5-4; J: TRBJ2-3; DNA: TGTGCCAGCAGCCGACTAGCGGGAGATTCAGATACGCAGTATTTT; CDR3: CASSRLAGDSDTQYF
size: NA; D: TRBD1; V: TRBV19; J: TRBJ1-1; DNA: TGTGCCATCCAGGGGGCGTGGGGCACTGAAGCTTTCTTT; CDR3: CAIQGAWGTEAFF
size: NA; D: NA; V: TRBV19; J: TRBJ2-1; DNA: TGTGCCAGTTTTCCCCGCGGTAGCGCCTCCTACAATGAGCAGTTCTTC; CDR3: CASFPRGSASYNEQFF
size: NA; D: NA; V: TRBV7-6; J: TRBJ2-2; DNA: TGTGCCAGCAGCTCCTATTATGACACCGGGGAGCTGTTTTTT; CDR3: CASSSYYDTGELFF
size: NA; D: NA; V: TRBV2; J: TRBJ1-2; DNA: TGTGCCAGCAGTGAACAAATAGGAACAGCAAACTATGGCTACACCTTC; CDR3: CASSEQIGTANYGYTF
size: NA; D: TRBD2; V: TRBV10-1; J: TRBJ2-1; DNA: TGCGCCAGCAGAACTAGCGGGAGGGCCCTCCGGAATGAGCAGTTCTTC; CDR3: CASRTSGRALRNEQFF
size: NA; D: NA; V: TRBV5-1; J: TRBJ2-7; DNA: TGCGCCAGCAGCTTGGGGCCGCAATCCTACGAGCAGTACTTC; CDR3: CASSLGPQSYEQYF
size: NA; D: TRBD1; V: TRBV27; J: TRBJ2-3; DNA: TGTGCCAGCAGTTCCCTTCTCGGACAGGGGGTTAAGGATACGCAGTATTTT; CDR3: CASSSLLGQGVKDTQYF
size: few; D: TRBD2; V: TRBV19; J: TRBJ2-1; DNA: TGTGCCAGTAGTGTCCTAGCGGGAGGGACCGATGAGCAGTTCTTC; CDR3: CASSVLAGGTDEQFF
size: NA; D: NA; V: TRBV4-1; J: TRBJ2-1; DNA: TGCGCCAGCAGCCAAGGTCCGGCTAGCTTCTACAATGAGCAGTTCTTC; CDR3: CASSQGPASFYNEQFF
size: NA; D: TRBD1; V: TRBV10-3; J: TRBJ1-1; DNA: TGTGCCATCAGTCGGACAGGGGGCAACACTGAAGCTTTCTTT; CDR3: CAISRTGGNTEAFF
size: NA; D: NA; V: TRBV7-9; J: TRBJ2-3; DNA: TGTGCCAGCAGCTTTGATGGGGCTACGCAGTATTTT; CDR3: CASSFDGATQYF
size: once; D: TRBD1; V: TRBV28; J: TRBJ2-1; DNA: TGTGCCAGCAGTAGCCGGGACAGGGGCAATGAGCAGTTCTTC; CDR3: CASSSRDRGNEQFF
size: few; D: NA; V: TRBV30; J: TRBJ1-1; DNA: TGTGCCTGGAGTGAGGAGACAGTGAACACTGAAGCTTTCTTT; CDR3: CAWSEETVNTEAFF
size: NA; D: TRBD2; V: TRBV10-3; J: TRBJ2-5; DNA: TGTGCCATCAGCGGGACTAGCGGGAGATTGGGAGAGACCCAGTACTTC; CDR3: CAISGTSGRLGETQYF
size: NA; D: TRBD1; V: TRBV27; J: TRBJ1-4; DNA: TGTGCCAGCAGTTTCTCGTGGGGACAGGGCGTTTTGAATGAAAAACTGTTTTTT; CDR3: CASSFSWGQGVLNEKLFF
size: NA; D: NA; V: TRBV5-5; J: TRBJ2-7; DNA: TGTGCCAGCAGCAACATCTACGAGCAGTACTTC; CDR3: CASSNIYEQYF
size: once; D: NA; V: TRBV4-1; J: TRBJ2-1; DNA: TGCGCCAGCAGCCAAGAATGGTTCCCGGGCCCTCTGGGGGGGCAGTTCTTC; CDR3: CASSQEWFPGPLGGQFF
size: NA; D: TRBD1; V: TRBV5-1; J: TRBJ2-2; DNA: TGCGCCAGCAGCTTGGGATCCGGGACAGGGAACACCGGGGAGCTGTTTTTT; CDR3: CASSLGSGTGNTGELFF
size: NA; D: NA; V: TRBV6-6; J: TRBJ1-2; DNA: TGTGCCAGCCTGAACCCTGACAGTTCCTATGGCTACACCTTC; CDR3: CASLNPDSSYGYTF
size: NA; D: TRBD2; V: TRBV28; J: TRBJ2-5; DNA: TGTGCCGCGGGGGGCATTCGAGAGACCCAGTACTTC; CDR3: CAAGGIRETQYF
size: NA; D: TRBD1; V: TRBV30; J: TRBJ1-1; DNA: TGTGCCTGGATCACATGGACAGGGAGAGAAGCTTTCTTT; CDR3: CAWITWTGREAFF
size: NA; D: TRBD1; V: TRBV7-7; J: TRBJ1-4; DNA: TGTGCTAGCAGCCCTGGGACAGGGGGTTCGGAAAAACTGTTTTTT; CDR3: CASSPGTGGSEKLFF
size: NA; D: TRBD1; V: TRBV19; J: TRBJ2-3; DNA: TGTGCCAGTAGTTGGACAGGGGGACAAAATACGCAGTATTTT; CDR3: CASSWTGGQNTQYF
size: NA; D: TRBD1; V: TRBV27; J: TRBJ1-2; DNA: TGTGCCAGCAGGCAGGGGGAGTATGGCTACACCTTC; CDR3: CASRQGEYGYTF
size: NA; D: TRBD2; V: TRBV30; J: TRBJ2-5; DNA: TGTGCCTGGAGTGTACGCGGGAGGGGTGAGACCCAGTACTTC; CDR3: CAWSVRGRGETQYF
size: NA; D: NA; V: TRBV2; J: TRBJ2-3; DNA: TGTGCCAGCAGCACCCAACTTAGAATTAGCACAGATACGCAGTATTTT; CDR3: CASSTQLRISTDTQYF
size: NA; D: TRBD2; V: TRBV11-3; J: TRBJ2-1; DNA: TGTGCCAGCAGCTTCGGGACTAGCGTATACAATGAGCAGTTCTTC; CDR3: CASSFGTSVYNEQFF
size: NA; D: NA; V: TRBV27; J: TRBJ2-7; DNA: TGTGCCAGCAGACCAACTCCCTACGAGCAGTACTTC; CDR3: CASRPTPYEQYF
size: NA; D: TRBD2; V: TRBV11-2; J: TRBJ2-2; DNA: TGTGCCAGCAGCGTACCGGGAGGTGTGGGCGGGGAGCTGTTTTTT; CDR3: CASSVPGGVGGELFF
size: NA; D: NA; V: TRBV6-6; J: TRBJ2-3; DNA: TGTGCCAGCTGTCTGGCGGGACGCACAGATACGCAGTATTTT; CDR3: CASCLAGRTDTQYF
size: NA; D: TRBD1; V: TRBV9; J: TRBJ1-4; DNA: TGTGCCTCGGGGAGACAGGGGGGAAACGAAAAACTGTTTTTT; CDR3: CASGRQGGNEKLFF
size: NA; D: TRBD2; V: TRBV29-1; J: TRBJ2-1; DNA: TGCAGCGTTGAAGATATTACTAGCGGGAGCCCCCCCTTTAATGAGCAGTTCTTC; CDR3: CSVEDITSGSPPFNEQFF
size: few; D: NA; V: TRBV7-6; J: TRBJ1-3; DNA: TGTGCCAGCAGCTTAGGAACGGTACAGACTAGCTCTGGAAACACCATATATTTT; CDR3: CASSLGTVQTSSGNTIYF
size: NA; D: NA; V: TRBV28; J: TRBJ2-5; DNA: TGTGCCAGCAGTTTATCCGGGGGAGGCCGCCAAGAGACCCAGTACTTC; CDR3: CASSLSGGGRQETQYF
size: NA; D: NA; V: TRBV5-1; J: TRBJ1-4; DNA: TGCGCCAGCAGCTTGTGGGGGGACTCTGGTGAAAAACTGTTTTTT; CDR3: CASSLWGDSGEKLFF
size: NA; D: TRBD2; V: TRBV7-2; J: TRBJ2-5; DNA: TGTGCCAGCAGCCGGGCTAGCGGGAGTGGGGGCCAAGAGACCCAGTACTTC; CDR3: CASSRASGSGGQETQYF
size: few; D: TRBD2; V: TRBV2; J: TRBJ2-3; DNA: TGTGCCAGCAGTGAAGAGGTTGCGGTGGCTAGCGGCCCCACAGATACGCAGTATTTT; CDR3: CASSEEVAVASGPTDTQYF
size: NA; D: NA; V: TRBV9; J: TRBJ2-2; DNA: TGTGCCAGCAGCGGCGGAGGGCCCACCGGGGAGCTGTTTTTT; CDR3: CASSGGGPTGELFF
size: NA; D: NA; V: TRBV6-5; J: TRBJ1-2; DNA: TGTGCCAGCAGTACCGCTCGCGTATCGGGCTACACCTTC; CDR3: CASSTARVSGYTF
size: once; D: TRBD1; V: TRBV6-1; J: TRBJ1-5; DNA: TGTGCCAGCAGTACCCGAGACAGGGGATTTCAGCCCCAGCATTTT; CDR3: CASSTRDRGFQPQHF
size: NA; D: TRBD2; V: TRBV11-2; J: TRBJ2-1; DNA: TGTGCCAGCAGCCAGGTTAGCGGGAGCAATGAGCAGTTCTTC; CDR3: CASSQVSGSNEQFF
size: NA; D: TRBD2; V: TRBV7-7; J: TRBJ2-5; DNA: TGTGCTAGCACCCTCTCGGGGGGAGAGGGAGAGACCCAGTACTTC; CDR3: CASTLSGGEGETQYF
size: NA; D: NA; V: TRBV29-1; J: TRBJ1-4; DNA: TGCAGCGTTGGCGGGACTAATGAAAAACTGTTTTTT; CDR3: CSVGGTNEKLFF
size: once; D: NA; V: TRBV27; J: TRBJ1-5; DNA: TGTGCCAGCAGACAGCGGAATCAGCCCCAGCATTTT; CDR3: CASRQRNQPQHF
size: NA; D: TRBD2; V: TRBV28; J: TRBJ2-3; DNA: TGTGCCAGCGCGGGAGGATTTACAGATACGCAGTATTTT; CDR3: CASAGGFTDTQYF
size: NA; D: TRBD2; V: TRBV10-1; J: TRBJ2-1; DNA: TGCGCCAGCAGTGAGCCAGGACTAGGCCTCCATGAGCAGTTCTTC; CDR3: CASSEPGLGLHEQFF
size: few; D: NA; V: TRBV7-2; J: TRBJ1-3; DNA: TGTGCCAGCAGCTTACAGGGCTCTGGAAACACCATATATTTT; CDR3: CASSLQGSGNTIYF
size: NA; D: NA; V: TRBV11-2; J: TRBJ1-1; DNA: TGTGCCAGCAGCTTAGTGATGGGGCAGCCGAACACTGAAGCTTTCTTT; CDR3: CASSLVMGQPNTEAFF
size: NA; D: NA; V: TRBV5-1; J: TRBJ2-1; DNA: TGCGCCAGCAGCTTGGGGGGGGACAATGAGCAGTTCTTC; CDR3: CASSLGGDNEQFF